A single sample gave rise to the 30 T cell receptor beta chains below, sequenced in a study of blood T cell repertoires in COVID-19. Produced via immunoSEQ multiplex PCR; TCRdb's table is partial and in-frame only. Of around 95,000 clones in the sample, almost 80% were seen once. The sequenced sample was peripheral blood. Every receptor here comes from an older woman with acute or convalescent COVID-19.

The V call is TRBV7-3, the J call TRBJ1-1; 7 bases line up with TRBD1. The germline CDR1 and CDR2 sequences are SGHTA and FQGTGA. This CDR3 comprises 13 residues. The V segment lost 4 bases and the J segment 4 bases; nucleotides outside the gene matches: 3. The CDR3 protein is CASSSQGGTEAFF. DNA of the CDR3: TGTGCCAGCAGCTCCCAGGGGGGCACTGAAGCTTTCTTT.

This chain joins TRBV7-9 and TRBJ1-1; 7 bases are shared with TRBD1. V gave up 5 bases and J gave up 1 base; unmatched junction bases: 7. The CDR3 has 15 residues. Germline V CDR1 and CDR2: SEHNR, FQNEAQ (reference sequence). CDR3 region: CASSNRGWTNTEAFF. The CDR3 nucleotides read TGTGCCAGCAGCAACAGGGGCTGGACGAACACTGAAGCTTTCTTT. Variable domain in full (rest from reference TRBV7-9 and TRBJ1-1): DTGVSQNPRHKITKRGQNVTFRCDPISEHNRLYWYRQTLGQGPEFLTYFQNEAQLEKSRLLSDRFSAERPKGSFSTLEIQRTEQGDSAMYLCASSNRGWTNTEAFFGQGTRLTVV.

This clone turned up a few times. The CDR3, as DNA: TGTGCCAGTAGTAGCGCGGCCCCAACCAGTCGGGGCAATCAGCCCCAGCATTTT. Amino acids: CASSSAAPTSRGNQPQHF. The rearrangement joins TRBV19 to TRBJ1-5; D remains ambiguous. Trimming shortened V by 4 bases and J by 2 bases, and 21 bases separated the two germline ends. CDR1 and CDR2 from the germline V gene are LNHDA and SQIVND (reference sequence). CDR3 length: 18 amino acids.

V usage is TRBV2 and J usage is TRBJ1-3; D possibly corresponds to TRBD1 (5 bases). In germline, CDR1 is SNHLY, CDR2 FYNNEI. The CDR3 totals 14 residues. V was clipped by 4 bases and J by 2 bases, with 9 bases between them. The CDR3 here is CASSAARAGNTIYF. CDR3 sequence (DNA): TGTGCCAGCAGTGCTGCCAGGGCTGGAAACACCATATATTTT. Full variable domain (outside the CDR3, taken from reference TRBV2 and TRBJ1-3): EPEVTQTPSHQVTQMGQEVILRCVPISNHLYFYWYRQILGQKVEFLVSFYNNEISEKSEIFDDQFSVERPDGSNFTLKIRSTKLEDSAMYFCASSAARAGNTIYFGEGSWLTVV.

The chain employs TRBV11-2 and TRBJ2-2; 7 bases are shared with TRBD1. The CDR3 sequence is 15 residues long. J was trimmed by 0 bases and V by 6 bases; bases with no gene match: 4. Germline V lookup: CDR1 SGHAT, CDR2 FQNNGV. In DNA, the CDR3 is TGTGCCAGCAGTCACAGGGGATCGAACACCGGGGAGCTGTTTTTT. Translation gives CASSHRGSNTGELFF.

The J gene is TRBJ1-4, the V gene TRBV28; 9 bases are a match to TRBD1. J gave up 8 bases and V 5 bases, and 9 bases lay outside the gene matches. Germline lookup yields CDR1 MDHEN and CDR2 SYDVKM. This CDR3 is built from 15 residues. The CDR3 coding sequence is TGTGCCAGCAGTCTCTCGGGGACAGGGTCCGAAAAACTGTTTTTT. Translated: CASSLSGTGSEKLFF. Filled out from reference TRBV28 and TRBJ1-4, the complete variable domain reads DVKVTQSSRYLVKRTGEKVFLECVQDMDHENMFWYRQDPGLGLRLIYFSYDVKMKEKGDIPEGYSVSREKKERFSLILESASTNQTSMYLCASSLSGTGSEKLFFGSGTQLSVL.

In its sample, this clone was seen once. The chain carries TRBV7-3 and TRBJ2-5, with a weak D call TRBD2 (6 bases). The CDR3 is 13 residues long. Germline V gene lookup returns CDR1 SGHTA and CDR2 FQGTGA. The V gene lost 0 bases and the J gene lost 4 bases, with 6 bases spanning the gap. This CDR3 is CASSLTGGETQYF. For the CDR3, the DNA is TGTGCCAGCAGCTTAACCGGGGGAGAGACCCAGTACTTC. The full variable domain, rest sourced from reference TRBV7-3 and TRBJ2-5, is GAGVSQTPSNKVTEKGKYVELRCDPISGHTALYWYRQSLGQGPEFLIYFQGTGAADDSGLPNDRFFAVRPEGSVSTLKIQRTERGDSAVYLCASSLTGGETQYFGPGTRLLVL.

The gene calls are TRBV11-2 and TRBJ1-2, with TRBD1 as a possible D gene (6 bases). CDR1 and CDR2 (germline): SGHAT, FQNNGV. V was pared by 1 base and J by 3 bases, with 9 bases between. CDR3 size: 14 residues. The CDR3: CASSLGAGDYGYTF. The DNA for the CDR3 is TGTGCCAGCAGCTTAGGGGCAGGGGACTATGGCTACACCTTC.

The chain is built from TRBV19 and TRBJ2-6; D uncertain. The CDR3 has 14 amino acids. The germline CDR1 and CDR2 sequences are LNHDA and SQIVND (reference sequence). Trimming removed 4 bases from V and 0 bases from J, with 4 bases in between. The CDR3 DNA reads as TGTGCCAGTAGTAAGAGCTCTGGGGCCAACGTCCTGACTTTC. Protein: CASSKSSGANVLTF.

The chain carries TRBV3-1 (or the pseudogene TRBV3-2) and TRBJ1-2, with a weak D call TRBD1 (5 bases). V lost 2 bases to trimming and J lost 0 bases, with 13 bases between them. CDR1 and CDR2 from the germline V gene are LGHDT and YNNKEL (reference sequence). This CDR3 spans 16 amino acids. The CDR3 region is CASSQNSQGPNYGYTF. DNA of the CDR3: TGTGCCAGCAGCCAAAACAGCCAGGGCCCTAACTATGGCTACACCTTC.

This rearrangement joins TRBV7-3 to TRBJ2-2, with 11 bases that match TRBD2. From germline, CDR1 is SGHTA and CDR2 FQGTGA. The V segment lost 5 bases and the J segment 4 bases; nucleotides outside the gene matches: 6. The CDR3 length is 16 residues. CDR3 sequence (DNA): TGTGCCAGCAGCCCTGGACTAGCGGGCGTCACCGGGGAGCTGTTTTTT. Translating it yields CASSPGLAGVTGELFF.

In DNA, the CDR3 is TGCGCCAGCAGCCAAGATTGGGGATTAGGGGCCTACCAAGAGACCCAGTACTTC. It codes for CASSQDWGLGAYQETQYF. V gene TRBV4-3 combines with J gene TRBJ2-5, with D tentatively TRBD1 (5 bases). V was shortened by 0 bases and J by 0 bases, with 17 bases between the two germline ends. The germline V gene has CDR1 LGHNA and CDR2 YSLEER. The CDR3 covers 18 residues.

This clone turned up a few times. The V and J genes are TRBV6-2 or TRBV6-3 and TRBJ1-2; TRBD1 might be the D (6 bases). The CDR3 extends over 14 amino acids. Trimming shortened V by 6 bases and J by 3 bases, and 14 bases separated the two germline ends. CDR1 and CDR2 from the germline V gene are MNHEY and SVGEGT. Here the CDR3 DNA reads TGTGCCAGCAGCGACCTACAGGGAGACTATGGCTACACCTTC. It encodes CASSDLQGDYGYTF.

The chain joins TRBV6-5 to TRBJ1-4; possible D gene TRBD1, 6 bases. Per germline, CDR1 MNHEY and CDR2 SVGAGI. V lost 6 bases and J 7 bases, leaving 15 bases between the germline ends. This CDR3 is built from 14 residues. CDR3 loop: CASRTGQVGEKLFF. For the CDR3, the DNA is TGTGCCAGCAGGACAGGACAAGTAGGTGAAAAACTGTTTTTT.

This chain uses TRBV25-1 with TRBJ2-2; the D gene is possibly TRBD1 (5 bases). V lost 7 bases and J 1 base, leaving 10 bases between the germline ends. The CDR3 contains 14 residues. CDR1 MGHDK and CDR2 SYGVNS come from the germline V gene. In DNA, the CDR3 is TGTGCCAGCACCGGACATGGGAACACCGGGGAGCTGTTTTTT. The encoded protein is CASTGHGNTGELFF.

The chain combines TRBV27 with TRBJ1-4, with a weak D call TRBD1 (5 bases). The germline CDR1 and CDR2 sequences are MNHEY and SMNVEV (reference sequence). The V end lost 4 bases, the J end lost 3 bases, and 15 bases lay between the germline ends. CDR3 length: 16 residues. CDR3 DNA sequence: TGTGCCAGCAGTTCACAACGGGGGGGTGCTAATGAAAAACTGTTTTTT. It specifies CASSSQRGGANEKLFF.

The chain couples TRBV4-2 to TRBJ2-5; D not certain. Germline V gene lookup returns CDR1 LGHNA and CDR2 YNFKEQ. The CDR3 is 20 amino acids. Deletions cut 0 bases from V and 1 base from J, with 24 bases between. The CDR3 region is CASSQEGVTPKLHAQETQYF. In nucleotides, the CDR3 is TGTGCCAGCAGCCAAGAAGGAGTAACTCCCAAACTCCACGCCCAAGAGACCCAGTACTTC.

The chain employs TRBV11-2 and TRBJ1-2, with D perhaps matching TRBD1 (6 bases). V lost 3 bases, J lost 2 bases, and 7 bases lay in between. Germline loops: CDR1 SGHAT, CDR2 FQNNGV. The CDR3 contains 13 residues. CDR3 protein: CASSFQGNYGYTF. For the CDR3, the DNA is TGTGCCAGCAGCTTTCAGGGGAACTATGGCTACACCTTC.

This clone is a singleton in its sample. V is TRBV6-6 and J is TRBJ1-6; TRBD1 is a possible D gene (6 bases). The ends were cut back, 6 bases at V and 10 bases at J, with 10 bases in the middle. Germline V gene sequence: CDR1 MNHNY, CDR2 SVGAGI (reference sequence). The CDR3 runs 12 residues. The CDR3 region is CASSTGWSPLHF. The CDR3 nucleotides read TGTGCCAGCAGCACAGGGTGGTCACCCCTCCACTTT.

The chain has TRBV7-7 and TRBJ2-2, with 7 bases identical to TRBD1. Germline V gene data show CDR1 as SSHAT and CDR2 as FNYEAQ (reference sequence). The J segment lost 5 bases and the V segment lost 5 bases, leaving 5 bases of the junction unmatched. The CDR3 runs to 14 residues. For the CDR3, the DNA is TGTGCCAGCAGCCCCGGGACAGTGACCGGGGAGCTGTTTTTT. As protein: CASSPGTVTGELFF.

The V and J genes are TRBV18 and TRBJ1-5, with 7 positions matching TRBD1. The ends lost 2 bases at V and 11 bases at J; junction bases unmatched: 12. CDR1 is KGHSH, CDR2 LQKENI, per germline. The CDR3 contains 15 residues. The CDR3 nucleotides are TGTGCCAGCTCACCAGGGGGACAGTCCCTCGAAGCCCAGCATTTT. Protein: CASSPGGQSLEAQHF.

The chain recombines TRBV19 with TRBJ1-1, with D hard to call. CDR3 length: 17 amino acids. The V end was cut by 5 bases, the J end by 1 base, with 20 bases between. Germline loops: CDR1 LNHDA, CDR2 SQIVND (reference sequence). Here the CDR3 reads CASSAARTGGRNTEAFF. In DNA form, the CDR3 reads TGTGCCAGTAGTGCCGCCCGGACGGGAGGTAGGAACACTGAAGCTTTCTTT.

This clone was counted only a few times. J is TRBJ2-3 and V is TRBV10-3; perhaps TRBD1 as D (5 bases). The CDR3 spans 16 residues. Trimming took 0 bases from V and 6 from J, leaving 16 bases between them. Germline lookup yields CDR1 ENHRY and CDR2 SYGVKD. The CDR3 DNA reads as TGTGCCATCAGTGAGTCGACGGCTGATTCAGGGGATACGCAGTATTTT. It translates to CAISESTADSGDTQYF.

This sequence joins TRBV7-2 and TRBJ2-2; D is possibly TRBD2 (7 bases). V was shortened by 5 bases and J by 6 bases, with 22 bases between the two germline ends. This CDR3 is 17 amino acids long. Germline CDR1 SGHTA, CDR2 FQGNSA. The CDR3 region is CASSPSGVGANAGELFF. The CDR3 DNA follows: TGTGCCAGCAGCCCCAGCGGGGTGGGGGCTAACGCCGGGGAGCTGTTTTTT.

The chain couples TRBV6-6 to TRBJ1-5; D remains unclear. This CDR3 contains 13 residues. From germline, CDR1 is MNHNY and CDR2 SVGAGI (reference sequence). V was pared by 10 bases and J by 7 bases, with 17 bases between. The CDR3 bases are TGTGCCACCCGAGGGTCGGGAGACCAGCCCCAGCATTTT. Protein sequence: CATRGSGDQPQHF.

This chain uses TRBV5-1 with TRBJ1-2; 10 nucleotides line up with TRBD1. Germline loops: CDR1 SGHRS, CDR2 YFSETQ. The CDR3 consists of 16 residues. The V and J ends lost 7 bases and 3 bases, in that order; junction bases with no gene match: 12. The CDR3 sequence: CASSIGTGAVDYGYTF. Written as DNA, the CDR3 is TGCGCCAGCTCCATCGGGACAGGGGCGGTCGACTATGGCTACACCTTC.

Concerning this clone: This CDR3 is also generated by other DNA sequences in the sample. This chain uses TRBV5-1 with TRBJ2-1, with 7 bases aligning to TRBD1. The CDR3 is made up of 14 amino acids. V lost 0 bases to trimming and J lost 4 bases; unmatched junction nucleotides: 1. Germline-derived CDR1 and CDR2 are SGHRS and YFSETQ. This CDR3 reads CASSLGQGYNEQFF. The CDR3 coding sequence is TGCGCCAGCAGCTTGGGACAGGGTTACAATGAGCAGTTCTTC.

The rearrangement links TRBV5-6 to TRBJ2-2; maybe TRBD1 (5 bases). CDR3 size: 17 residues. The ends were cut back, 4 bases at V and 0 bases at J, with 16 bases in the middle. Germline V gene lookup returns CDR1 SGHDT and CDR2 YYEEEE. CDR3 DNA sequence: TGTGCCAGCAGCCGAAGGACACTCCTATCGAACACCGGGGAGCTGTTTTTT. Amino acid sequence: CASSRRTLLSNTGELFF.

The chain has TRBV4-3 and TRBJ2-1, with D unclear. V lost 1 base, J lost 4 bases, and 14 bases lay in between. Germline assignment: CDR1 LGHNA and CDR2 YSLEER. The CDR3 is 16 residues long. The CDR3 DNA follows: TGCGCCAGCAGCCAAGGTGGTAGAACGGGTTACAATGAGCAGTTCTTC. Amino acid sequence: CASSQGGRTGYNEQFF.

This clone has just a few counts. CDR3: CASSLAPGDLQPQHF. In nucleotides, the CDR3 is TGTGCCAGCAGCTTAGCTCCAGGGGATCTTCAGCCCCAGCATTTT. The rearrangement uses TRBV11-2 and TRBJ1-5; a possible D gene is TRBD1 (6 bases). The CDR3 runs to 15 residues. The germline gives CDR1 SGHAT, CDR2 FQNNGV. The ends were cut back, 1 base at V and 6 bases at J, with 13 bases in the middle.